A selection of T cell receptor beta chains follows, all from one sample in a study of T cells in Graves' hyperthyroidism and ophthalmopathy. TCRdb reanalysed the multiplex PCR reads using MiXCR and keeps one entry per CDR3 protein. The data show 600,000 or so distinct CDR3 sequences, about 14% seen once. Material: blood. The receptor source for this set is a woman aged 45-59 years with Graves' ophthalmopathy. Each CDR3 is given with its conserved first and last residue. The D gene is left open where the match is weak. Expanded clones get a size class; other rows say once, few or many, or leave the size out.

>TRBJ1-5|-|few|TRBV5-1
TGCGCCAGCAGCCCGGGAACCACAGGGTTTGGGGGCAATCAGCCCCAGCATTTT
CASSPGTTGFGGNQPQHF
>TRBJ2-3|TRBD2|many|TRBV20-1
TGCAGTGCTAAGGGACTAGCGGGAGTCGATTTCGTTAGAGATACGCAGTATTTT
CSAKGLAGVDFVRDTQYF
>TRBJ2-5|TRBD2|many|TRBV7-2
TGTGCCAGCAGCTCGAGGGTACTAGCGCGGGTACAAGAGACCCAGTACTTC
CASSSRVLARVQETQYF
>TRBJ2-7|-|-|TRBV4-3
TGCGCCAGCAGCCAAGGGAGTGGCCAGAGCTCCTACGAGCAGTACTTC
CASSQGSGQSSYEQYF
>TRBJ2-1|TRBD2|many|TRBV11-2
TGTGCCAGCAGCTTAGGCCGCACGACTAGCGGGGGATACAATGAGCAGTTCTTC
CASSLGRTTSGGYNEQFF
>TRBJ2-5|TRBD2|many|TRBV11-2
TGTGCCAGCAGCTCTGCCAAAGGACTAGCGGGATCGGGGGAGACCCAGTACTTC
CASSSAKGLAGSGETQYF
>TRBJ2-7|-|-|TRBV29-1
TGCAGCGTTTTGGACAGCTACGAGCAGTACTTC
CSVLDSYEQYF
>TRBJ2-7|TRBD1|many|TRBV7-8
TGTGCCAGCAGCGCCCGGGACAGGGGAGCCTACGAGCAGTACTTC
CASSARDRGAYEQYF
>TRBJ1-2|-|many|TRBV5-1
TGCGCCAGCAGCTCGACCCCCCCCAGCATCTATGGCTACACCTTC
CASSSTPPSIYGYTF
>TRBJ1-1|-|few|TRBV14
TGTGCCAGCAGCGTGGCAGGGGAGGTCACTGAAGCTTTCTTT
CASSVAGEVTEAFF
>TRBJ2-1|-|few|TRBV4-3
TGCGCCAGCAGCCAAGATTTTGGGCAGGGCTATGAGCAGTTCTTC
CASSQDFGQGYEQFF
>TRBJ2-3|TRBD2|-|TRBV3-1
TGTGCCAGCAGCCTCGGACTAGCGGGAGGCCGCAGGGATACGCAGTATTTT
CASSLGLAGGRRDTQYF
>TRBJ2-7|-|many|TRBV3-1
TGTGCCAGCAGCCAAGAGGAAAGACGGGACTACGAGCAGTACTTC
CASSQEERRDYEQYF
>TRBJ2-1|-|-|TRBV6-1
TGTGCCAGCAGAAGCCGGGGATACAATGAGCAGTTCTTC
CASRSRGYNEQFF
>TRBJ2-1|TRBD2|-|TRBV5-4
TGTGCCAGCAGCTTGGGAAGCCTAGCGGATGAGCAGTTCTTC
CASSLGSLADEQFF
>TRBJ1-1|-|many|TRBV15
TGTGCCACATCGAGGAACACTGAAGCTTTCTTT
CATSRNTEAFF
>TRBJ1-2|-|many|TRBV27
TGTGCCAGCAGTGGGTTTTTAGGTGGCTACACCTTC
CASSGFLGGYTF
>TRBJ1-2|TRBD1|few|TRBV20-1
TGCAGTGCTAGCGACAGGGGGCTCGATGGCTACACCTTC
CSASDRGLDGYTF
>TRBJ2-4|-|-|TRBV6-2/TRBV6-3
TGTGCCAGCAGTTTTAACGTAGCCAAAAACATTCAGTACTTC
CASSFNVAKNIQYF
>TRBJ2-1|TRBD2|-|TRBV4-1
TGCGCCAGCAGTCAGACTAGCGGGTTGAGGTCCTACAATGAGCAGTTCTTC
CASSQTSGLRSYNEQFF
>TRBJ2-7|TRBD2|many|TRBV5-1
TGCGCCAGCCCTCGTCACGAGGCTAGCGGGATTTACGAGCAGTACTTC
CASPRHEASGIYEQYF
>TRBJ1-1|-|many|TRBV28
TGTGCCAGCAGCCGTGGCGTCCGTGAAGCTTTCTTT
CASSRGVREAFF
>TRBJ2-1|TRBD2|many|TRBV30
TGTGCCTGGTCGAGCGGGAGGGCCTACAATGAGCAGTTCTTC
CAWSSGRAYNEQFF
>TRBJ2-1|-|-|TRBV10-3
TGTGCCATCAGTGAGCTCCGAGGGCAGGGAGATTACCACGGTGAGCAGTTCTTC
CAISELRGQGDYHGEQFF
>TRBJ1-6|-|many|TRBV6-1
TGTGCCAGCAGGACGTACTATAATTCACCCCTCCACTTT
CASRTYYNSPLHF
>TRBJ2-7|-|few|TRBV20-1
TGCAGTGCTAGATCTCCCGACTACGAGCAGTACTTC
CSARSPDYEQYF
>TRBJ2-1|TRBD2|many|TRBV2
TGTGCCAGCAGTGAAACCTTTCAAGCTAGCGGCTTACACGTTGAGCAGTTCTTC
CASSETFQASGLHVEQFF
>TRBJ1-5|TRBD1|-|TRBV4-1
TGCGCCAGCAGCCAAGATGTAGGGACAGGGGGCTATTTTGGCAATCAGCCCCAGCATTTT
CASSQDVGTGGYFGNQPQHF
>TRBJ2-3|-|many|TRBV20-1
TGCAGTGCTAGAGTAATAACTAGCACAGATACGCAGTATTTT
CSARVITSTDTQYF
>TRBJ2-7|TRBD1|many|TRBV5-1
TGCGCCAGCTTTCGGACAGGGACCTACGAGCAGTACTTC
CASFRTGTYEQYF
>TRBJ2-7|TRBD2|many|TRBV9
TGTGCCAGCAGCGCAAGTCGGGAGGGGGGAGTCCCCGAGCAGTACTTC
CASSASREGGVPEQYF
>TRBJ1-1|-|many|TRBV5-1
TGCGCCAGCAGCCTTAGCGGGGCTAACACTGAAGCTTTCTTT
CASSLSGANTEAFF
>TRBJ2-7|-|many|TRBV29-1
TGCAGCGTTGGTGGCATTAGCTCCTACGAGCAGTACTTC
CSVGGISSYEQYF
>TRBJ1-1|-|many|TRBV2
TGTGCCACCGAAAAAAAAGGGGAAACTGAAGCTTTCTTT
CATEKKGETEAFF
>TRBJ2-1|TRBD1|many|TRBV11-3
TGTGCCAGCAGCGCCCTAACAGGGGGTACATACAATGAGCAGTTCTTC
CASSALTGGTYNEQFF
>TRBJ2-1|TRBD2|many|TRBV14
TGTGCCAGCAGCCAAGAAGGGACTAGCGGGACGTACAATGAGCAGTTCTTC
CASSQEGTSGTYNEQFF
>TRBJ2-7|TRBD2|-|TRBV19
TGTGCCAGTAGTGGGACTAGCGGGACCAATGAGCAGTACTTC
CASSGTSGTNEQYF
>TRBJ2-7|TRBD1|few|TRBV27
TGTGCCAGCAGTTTTCGGGACAGGGTAGGTTTCGGAATCTACGAGCAGTACTTC
CASSFRDRVGFGIYEQYF
>TRBJ2-7|TRBD2|-|TRBV7-9
TGTGCCAGCAGTCGCATAGCGGGGGGAGCATTCGAGCAGTACTTC
CASSRIAGGAFEQYF
>TRBJ1-3|-|-|TRBV13
TGTGCCAGCAGCTTAGTTAACAGCGGAGACACCATATATTTT
CASSLVNSGDTIYF
>TRBJ2-1|TRBD2|many|TRBV10-3
TGTGCCACTTCGGGACACACTTTGACTAGCGGGGGCTACAATGAGCAGTTCTTC
CATSGHTLTSGGYNEQFF
>TRBJ1-1|TRBD1|-|TRBV20-1
TGCAGTGCTAGACGGGTCAAGGGGGGACAGGGAGGGACTGAAGCTTTCTTT
CSARRVKGGQGGTEAFF
>TRBJ2-1|-|many|TRBV7-2
TGTGCCAGCAGCTCTTTAGACTATACCTACAATGAGCAGTTCTTC
CASSSLDYTYNEQFF
>TRBJ2-1|-|many|TRBV28
TGTGCCAGCAGTGGCCTAGCAGCAAACTCCTACAATGAGCAGTTCTTC
CASSGLAANSYNEQFF
>TRBJ2-1|TRBD2|many|TRBV18
TGTGCCAGCTCACCACCGCGACTAGCGGGAAGCAATGAGCAGTTCTTC
CASSPPRLAGSNEQFF